This paragraph reports one TCR beta chain. Its matching antigen is unknown. Combining a sample-barcoded 5' primer with a J-beta primer mix, a second PCR ran for roughly 6 to 11 cycles. TCRdb recomputed calls from the 5' RACE reads with MiXCR, one row per CDR3 protein. The repertoire holds over 950,000 distinct CDR3 sequences, with around two fifths as singletons. The data were taken from a study of blood T cells in healthy people across ages. Study results and limitations: Higher naive T cell percentage went strongly together with higher TCR beta diversity.

Germline-derived CDR1 and CDR2 are SGHDN and FVKESK. V lost 4 bases and J lost 12; bases outside the gene matches: 7. The CDR3 has 13 amino acids. The sequence derives from a man younger than 35 in good health. The V and J genes are TRBV14 and TRBJ2-1; TRBD1 agrees at 9 bases. The specimen sequenced was blood. In DNA, the CDR3 is TGTGCCAGCAGCCCACATCGGGGACAGGGGCAGTTCTTC. This encodes CASSPHRGQGQFF.